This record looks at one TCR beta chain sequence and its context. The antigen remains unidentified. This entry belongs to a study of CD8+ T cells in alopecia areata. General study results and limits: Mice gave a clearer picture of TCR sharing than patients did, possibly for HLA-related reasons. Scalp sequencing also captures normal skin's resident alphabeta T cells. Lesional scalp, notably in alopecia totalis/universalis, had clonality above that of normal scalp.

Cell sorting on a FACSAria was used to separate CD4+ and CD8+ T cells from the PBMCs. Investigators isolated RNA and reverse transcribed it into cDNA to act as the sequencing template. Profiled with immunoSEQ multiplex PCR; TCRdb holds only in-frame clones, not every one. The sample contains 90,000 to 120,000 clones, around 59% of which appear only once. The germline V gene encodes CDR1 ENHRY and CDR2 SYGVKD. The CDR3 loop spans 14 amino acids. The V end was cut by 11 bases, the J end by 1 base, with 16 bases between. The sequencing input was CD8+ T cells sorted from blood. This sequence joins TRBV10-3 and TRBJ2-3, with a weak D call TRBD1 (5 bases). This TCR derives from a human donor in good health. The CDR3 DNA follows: TGTGCCTCATATCAGGGTGGGGGCACAGATACGCAGTATTTT. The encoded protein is CASYQGGGTDTQYF.